Below, 6 T cell receptor beta chains from the same sample are listed, as sequenced in a study of blood T cell repertoires in COVID-19. Repertoires were generated with immunoSEQ multiplex PCR, while TCRdb's copy carries only in-frame clones and drops some. The sample yields roughly 110,000 clones, about 64% seen once. Sequencing input: peripheral blood. The receptors derive from a human donor with acute or convalescent COVID-19. The donor label of this sample is uncertain.

The chain combines TRBV6-1 with TRBJ1-5; 9 nucleotides match TRBD1. Germline values: CDR1 MNHNS, CDR2 SASEGT. The CDR3 length is 15 residues. Trimming took 1 base from V and 6 from J; bases not matched to a gene: 4. The DNA for the CDR3 is TGTGCCAGCAGTGAAGGAACAGGGGGCGGTCAGCCCCAGCATTTT. This codes for CASSEGTGGGQPQHF.

This clone occurred a few times. The V and J genes are TRBV14 and TRBJ1-2; maybe TRBD1 (5 bases). V lost 3 bases, J lost 2 bases, and 10 bases lay in between. The CDR3 loop spans 14 amino acids. The V gene's germline CDR1 is SGHDN and CDR2 FVKESK. The CDR3 DNA sequence: TGTGCCAGCAGCCATAAGGCAGGGAACTATGGCTACACCTTC. Translation gives CASSHKAGNYGYTF.

V gene TRBV7-8 combines with J gene TRBJ2-3, with 10 bases aligning to TRBD2. V shed 0 bases, J shed 0 bases, and the junction held 3 bases outside the gene matches. Germline V CDR1 and CDR2: SGHVS, FQNEAQ. This CDR3 has 17 residues. The CDR3: CASSLARLAGSTDTQYF. CDR3 sequence (DNA): TGTGCCAGCAGCTTAGCCCGACTAGCGGGTAGCACAGATACGCAGTATTTT.

This chain joins TRBV4-1 and TRBJ2-3; 9 bases agree with TRBD1. CDR1 MGHRA and CDR2 YSYEKL come from the germline V gene. Losses at the gene ends were 0 bases for V and 4 bases for J; bases not matched to a gene: 8. The CDR3 length is 17 residues. Written as DNA, the CDR3 is TGCGCCAGCAGCCAAGACCCCCGGACAGGGGATCCAGATACGCAGTATTTT. Translated, it gives CASSQDPRTGDPDTQYF.

This sequence joins TRBV19 and TRBJ1-5; D unclear. CDR1 LNHDA and CDR2 SQIVND come from the germline V gene (reference sequence). V dropped 5 bases and J dropped 2 bases, with 10 bases sitting between them. The CDR3 runs to 14 residues. DNA of the CDR3: TGTGCCAGTAGTCCCGGTAACCGCAATCAGCCCCAGCATTTT. It codes for CASSPGNRNQPQHF.

In this sample, this clone turned up once. The chain recombines TRBV29-1 with TRBJ1-2; D call uncertain. The germline V gene encodes CDR1 SQVTM and CDR2 ANQGSEA. V lost 6 bases and J lost 6, with 17 bases in between. The CDR3 is made up of 13 amino acids. CDR3 nucleotides: TGCAGCGTCGGGCACGGGGTGTCCGATGGCTACACCTTC. Amino acids: CSVGHGVSDGYTF.